This is a list of T cell receptor beta chains from one sample in a study of T-cell reconstitution after alpha-beta-depleted transplantation in children. In TCRdb, the PCR reads were re-called with MiXCR into one record per CDR3 protein. This sample has hundreds of thousands of distinct CDR3 sequences, with about 8.7% found just once. The sequencing used PBMCs, mostly from graft donor cells, collected 360 days after TCRalphabeta/CD19-depleted stem cell transplant. All receptors derive from a male patient between 2 and 10 years old who had a stem cell transplant for acute myeloid leukemia, so the T cells may come from the graft donor. CDR3s include the opening cysteine and the closing phenylalanine or tryptophan. Clone size appears in some rows only: once, few, many, or a class for an expanded clone.

v_call	clone_size	j_call	cdr3_length	cdr3_aa
TRBV4-2	.	TRBJ2-5	12	CAMGQGYETQYF
TRBV10-3	.	TRBJ2-3	15	CAISESPSGTDTQYF
TRBV5-1	many	TRBJ1-5	14	CASSLRAVDQPQHF
TRBV12-3/TRBV12-4	.	TRBJ2-4	14	CASSLAGGRNIQYF
TRBV7-2	.	TRBJ2-7	18	CASSYSGGRILGRHEQYF
TRBV12-3/TRBV12-4	.	TRBJ1-6	13	CASSFSGESPLHF
TRBV5-1	many	TRBJ1-3	16	CASSFQGLLSGNTIYF
TRBV20-1	many	TRBJ2-2	14	CSASELADTGELFF
TRBV5-1	.	TRBJ1-2	14	CASSPPTGGYGYTF
TRBV7-2	.	TRBJ2-7	15	CASSPRKGALSEQYF
TRBV20-1	many	TRBJ2-1	13	CSARAGARGEQFF
TRBV5-1	.	TRBJ2-4	16	CASSLEGGLAKNIQYF
TRBV6-6	few	TRBJ1-5	14	CASSYGGLDQPQHF
TRBV5-1	few	TRBJ2-1	13	CASARFTYNEQFF
TRBV4-3	many	TRBJ2-1	18	CASSQDLGLAGTGNEQFF
TRBV7-9	.	TRBJ2-2	14	CASSADRGIGELFF